This TCR beta chain was sequenced for a study of cytomegalovirus exposure and HLA in healthy donors. Study observations and caveats: Later on, an analysis found that several of the most significant clusters appeared to be linked to common viral pathogens, which included parvovirus B19.

Of note for this clone: No antigen is known for it.

PCR employed 60 Vbeta and 13 Jbeta primers. Clones were sequenced by immunoSEQ multiplex PCR, and TCRdb holds only the in-frame ones, with some missing. The table shows 150,000 to 200,000 clones, with approximately 81% occurring only once. The CDR3 has 13 amino acids. The V gene lost 3 bases and the J gene lost 5 bases, with 10 bases spanning the gap. CDR1 and CDR2 (germline): MNHNS, SASEGT. The gene calls are TRBV6-1 and TRBJ1-1, with a tentative D call TRBD1 (5 bases). Sequencing was done on a sample of PBMCs. The TCR sequence derives from a man in his forties or fifties in good health and CMV-seronegative. The CDR3 sequence: CASSEVGGTEAFF. The CDR3 DNA reads TGTGCCAGCAGTGAGGTGGGGGGAACTGAAGCTTTCTTT.